This entry is about one TCR beta chain. Antigen unknown. This specimen belongs to a study of identical twins. The length of the CDR3 is 13 residues. The germline V gene encodes CDR1 SEHNR and CDR2 FQNEAQ (reference sequence). Deletions cut 5 bases from V and 5 bases from J, with 10 bases between. General study results and limits: Within beta out-of-frame sequences, the excess sharing observed between twins was weaker.

TCRdb redid the calling of the 5' RACE reads with MiXCR, one entry per CDR3 protein. The sample includes nearly 200,000 distinct CDR3 sequences, approximately 16% of them seen just once. The data were also submitted as part of a second study, on T cells expressing NK-cell markers.

The rearrangement links TRBV7-9 to TRBJ2-4; D remains ambiguous. The specimen was CD8+ T cells sorted from blood. The clonotype originates from a woman aged 18-29 years in good health. This chain's CDR3 is CASSLSEENIQYF. As DNA, the CDR3 is TGTGCCAGCAGCCTAAGTGAAGAAAACATTCAGTACTTC.